A single sample is the source of the 20 T cell receptor beta chains below, sequenced in a study of cytomegalovirus exposure and HLA in healthy donors (dated by TCRdb to 2016 to 2017). Libraries came from the immunoSEQ multiplex PCR assay. A mixture of 60 forward primers for TCR Vbeta segments and 13 reverse primers for TCR Jbeta segments was used in the multiplex PCR. Held by TCRdb, this immuneACCESS table contains in-frame sequences only and omits some clones. Under half of the omission traces to an unresolved V gene where checked; the cause of the rest is unknown. The sample table shows about 190,000 clones, and about nine tenths are seen once. Together, the top ten hold over 1% of the sample. Sample: PBMCs. These receptors were obtained from a man in his thirties or forties in good health and CMV-seronegative.

This clone was recorded a few times. The CDR3 sequence: CASSQGGGTDTQYF. The CDR3, as DNA: TGTGCCAGCAGCCAAGGGGGGGGCACAGATACGCAGTATTTT. The rearrangement uses TRBV4-2 and TRBJ2-3, with a tentative D call TRBD2 (6 bases). Germline V gene lookup returns CDR1 LGHNA and CDR2 YNFKEQ. V was trimmed by 1 base and J by 1 base, leaving 6 bases between them. This CDR3 spans 14 amino acids.

This clone occurred once. The rearrangement uses TRBV5-1 and TRBJ1-6; TRBD1 aligns across 8 bases. CDR3 size: 13 residues. In germline, CDR1 is SGHRS, CDR2 YFSETQ. V lost 9 bases, J lost 10 bases, and 9 bases stayed unmatched. The CDR3 protein is CATTDRVGSPLHF. The CDR3 region has the DNA TGCGCCACTACGGACAGGGTCGGCTCACCCCTCCACTTT.

The chain employs TRBV4-1 and TRBJ2-3, with no clear D. The CDR3 extends over 17 amino acids. The ends were cut back, 0 bases at V and 1 base at J, with 14 bases in the middle. CDR1 and CDR2 from the germline V gene are MGHRA and YSYEKL. The CDR3 DNA sequence: TGCGCCAGCAGCCAAGAGGGTGGTAGCCCGGGCACAGATACGCAGTATTTT. Its translation: CASSQEGGSPGTDTQYF.

This chain joins TRBV27 and TRBJ2-3, with TRBD1 matching over 9 bases. This CDR3 has 15 residues. Per germline, CDR1 MNHEY and CDR2 SMNVEV (reference sequence). With V trimmed by 5 bases and J by 6 bases, 9 bases remained unmatched. The CDR3 nucleotides read TGTGCCAGCAGTCCCCGGGACAGGGTCAGCGATACGCAGTATTTT. This encodes CASSPRDRVSDTQYF.

The chain has TRBV6-4 and TRBJ2-3; 12 bases line up with TRBD2. Trimming cost V 0 bases and J 2 bases; bases outside gene matches: 15. CDR3 size: 21 residues. The germline CDR1 and CDR2 sequences are MRHNA and SNTAGT. The CDR3 DNA follows: TGTGCCAGCAGTGACTCGCTCCAGTTTCCTGGACTAGCGGGGCCCACAGATACGCAGTATTTT. This encodes CASSDSLQFPGLAGPTDTQYF.

The chain employs TRBV20-1 and TRBJ2-5, with D unclear. Per the germline V gene, CDR1 is DFQATT and CDR2 is SNEGSKA (reference sequence). The V and J ends lost 7 bases and 3 bases respectively, with 6 bases between them. The CDR3 is 10 residues long. CDR3 coding DNA: TGCAGTGGAGTGGAAGAGACCCAGTACTTC. Its translation is CSGVEETQYF.

This chain connects TRBV5-6 to TRBJ1-1; maybe TRBD1 (5 bases). Germline CDR1 SGHDT, CDR2 YYEEEE. Trimming removed 4 bases at V and 7 bases at J, with 20 bases between. This CDR3 spans 15 amino acids. CDR3: CASSLNPGMMVEAFF. CDR3 coding DNA: TGTGCCAGCAGCCTTAATCCAGGGATGATGGTTGAAGCTTTCTTT.

The rearrangement uses TRBV2 and TRBJ2-7, with D perhaps TRBD2 (6 bases). V shed 6 bases and J shed 1 base, with 16 bases lying between them. The length of the CDR3 is 15 residues. Germline V gene sequence: CDR1 SNHLY, CDR2 FYNNEI. The CDR3 loop reads CASRPKGRGSYEQYF. The CDR3 coding sequence is TGTGCCAGCAGACCTAAGGGGCGGGGTTCCTACGAGCAGTACTTC.

This clone occurred once. The chain has TRBV7-9 and TRBJ1-3; D is undetermined. Germline V gene lookup returns CDR1 SEHNR and CDR2 FQNEAQ (reference sequence). This CDR3 has 15 amino acids. V dropped 5 bases and J dropped 4 bases, with 15 bases sitting between them. The CDR3 coding sequence is TGTGCCAGCAGCCCCATTGAGGGAGCCGGAAACACCATATATTTT. Amino acid sequence: CASSPIEGAGNTIYF.

The rearrangement joins TRBV28 to TRBJ2-1; 8 bases are shared with TRBD1. Germline V lookup: CDR1 MDHEN, CDR2 SYDVKM. The CDR3 contains 18 residues. Losses at the gene ends were 4 bases for V and 8 bases for J; bases not matched to a gene: 19. The CDR3 DNA reads TGTGCCAGCAGTTCTACAGGGACAGGTGGTCACTATGGTGATGAGCAGTTCTTC. This gives the protein CASSSTGTGGHYGDEQFF.

The rearrangement joins TRBV2 to TRBJ1-1; 7 bases match TRBD1. Germline CDR1 is SNHLY and CDR2 is FYNNEI. This CDR3 has 13 amino acids. Trimming cost V 5 bases and J 5 bases; bases outside gene matches: 5. As DNA, the CDR3 is TGTGCCAGCAGTCCCCAGGGGGGAACTGAAGCTTTCTTT. Amino acids: CASSPQGGTEAFF.

The chain couples TRBV27 to TRBJ2-5, with a possible D match to TRBD2 (6 bases). The CDR3 length is 13 residues. V was clipped by 7 bases and J by 5 bases, with 14 bases between them. Germline CDR1 MNHEY, CDR2 SMNVEV (reference sequence). The CDR3 spells CASMGFGGETQYF. The DNA for the CDR3 is TGTGCCAGCATGGGCTTCGGAGGGGAGACCCAGTACTTC.

The chain couples TRBV15 to TRBJ2-5; no clear D gene. The V gene's germline CDR1 is LNHNV and CDR2 YYDKDF (reference sequence). V was cut by 1 base and J by 5 bases, with 8 bases left in between. The length of the CDR3 is 13 residues. The CDR3 coding sequence is TGTGCCACCAGCAGAGGAGGTGCGGAGACCCAGTACTTC. This sequence encodes CATSRGGAETQYF.

V is TRBV5-1 and J is TRBJ2-3; TRBD1 might be the D (5 bases). The germline V gene encodes CDR1 SGHRS and CDR2 YFSETQ. The CDR3 runs to 15 residues. V was clipped by 0 bases and J by 0 bases, with 8 bases between them. The CDR3, as DNA: TGCGCCAGCAGCTTGGGACAGTCTAGCACAGATACGCAGTATTTT. Translation: CASSLGQSSTDTQYF.

This chain connects TRBV11-2 to TRBJ2-5, with a tentative D call TRBD2 (5 bases). The tail of the sequence fits TRBJ2-7 better, so the J call may be wrong. The germline CDR1 and CDR2 sequences are SGHAT and FQNNGV. The CDR3 is 17 residues long. The CDR3 sequence: CASSLFKSGRSLREQYF. CDR3 coding DNA: TGTGCCAGCAGCTTATTTAAGTCGGGGAGATCCCTACGCGAGCAGTACTTC.

In its sample, this clone was seen a few times. This rearrangement joins TRBV5-8 to TRBJ2-7, with a weak D call TRBD1 (7 bases). This CDR3 contains 14 residues. V was cut by 2 bases and J by 3 bases, with 12 bases left in between. Germline values: CDR1 SGHTS, CDR2 YDEGEE. CDR3 residues: CASSFAGQNYEQYF. The DNA of the CDR3 is TGTGCCAGCAGCTTTGCGGGACAGAACTACGAGCAGTACTTC.

V is TRBV18 and J is TRBJ1-1; 7 nucleotides agree with TRBD1. Germline V gene data show CDR1 as KGHSH and CDR2 as LQKENI. Unmatched junction bases numbered 9, after V lost 4 bases and J lost 7 bases. The CDR3 is 14 residues long. This CDR3 is CASSQGASSLEAFF. The CDR3 DNA reads TGTGCCAGCTCACAGGGGGCGTCCTCTCTTGAAGCTTTCTTT. The variable domain in full, with the rest retrieved from reference TRBV18 and TRBJ1-1, is NAGVMQNPRHLVRRRGQEARLRCSPMKGHSHVYWYRQLPEEGLKFMVYLQKENIIDESGMPKERFSAEFPKEGPSILRIQQVVRGDSAAYFCASSQGASSLEAFFGQGTRLTVV.

This clone turned up a few times. This sequence joins TRBV28 and TRBJ1-2; D may be TRBD1 (5 bases). Trimming removed 6 bases from V and 0 bases from J, with 14 bases in between. Germline CDR1 reads MDHEN; CDR2 reads SYDVKM. The CDR3 has 15 residues. The CDR3 here is CASSPFLQANYGYTF. The CDR3 bases are TGTGCCAGCAGCCCATTTCTACAGGCTAACTATGGCTACACCTTC.

The chain joins TRBV15 to TRBJ1-1; TRBD1 might be the D (6 bases). Germline CDR1 LNHNV, CDR2 YYDKDF (reference sequence). V lost 3 bases and J lost 1, with 15 bases in between. The CDR3 has 16 amino acids. The CDR3 loop is CATSSNKDSWNTEAFF. The CDR3 DNA reads TGTGCCACCAGCAGCAACAAGGACAGTTGGAACACTGAAGCTTTCTTT.

The rearrangement uses TRBV28 and TRBJ2-7; 9 nucleotides align to TRBD2. The germline gives CDR1 MDHEN, CDR2 SYDVKM. This CDR3 comprises 15 residues. V shed 5 bases and J 0 bases; nucleotides not matched to a gene: 5. Here the CDR3 reads CASSASGGPSYEQYF. CDR3 DNA sequence: TGTGCCAGCAGTGCAAGCGGGGGGCCCTCCTACGAGCAGTACTTC.